This T cell receptor (beta chain) was identified in a study of blood T cell repertoires in COVID-19. Study at large: Samples representing acute and convalescent COVID-19 were sourced from the United States, Italy and Spain. The analysed material was cDNA or gDNA that came from T cells, B-cell-depleted T cells, or PBMCs.

Authors' processing steps: Using reference gene primer amplification, nucleated cell counts were estimated. Profiling relied on immunoSEQ multiplex PCR, and the TCRdb table lists in-frame clones only, not all of them. The V and J calls and clone size come from that table; D and trimming were worked out from the DNA. The table shows a few hundred thousand clones, with about four fifths occurring only once. The length of the CDR3 is 16 residues. Looked up from germline, CDR1 is MGHRA and CDR2 is YSYEKL. V shed 0 bases and J shed 0 bases, with 10 bases lying between them. This receptor was obtained from a woman aged 80 or over with acute or convalescent COVID-19. Sequencing input: peripheral blood. V is TRBV4-1 and J is TRBJ2-3; D unresolved. The CDR3 reads CASSQDPSVSTDTQYF. As DNA, the CDR3 is TGCGCCAGCAGCCAAGACCCCAGCGTTAGCACAGATACGCAGTATTTT.